This T cell receptor beta chain was found in a study of identical twins. Findings of the study overall: Researchers reported weaker excess twin sharing in beta out-of-frame sequences. There were fewer insertions in abundant cord blood beta clonotypes, but memory repertoires showed no such pattern. Monozygotic twin pairs showed more out-of-frame TCR alpha sharing than models estimated.

After template switching added a universal primer site, the resulting cDNA carried unique molecular identifiers. A single record per CDR3 protein comes from TCRdb applying MiXCR to the 5' RACE reads. This sample has hundreds of thousands of distinct CDR3 sequences, with 6% to 6.5% found just once. This clonotype occurred many times. Its antigen remains unknown. V lost 6 bases and J 2 bases, leaving 11 bases between the germline ends. Germline V gene sequence: CDR1 SQVTM, CDR2 ANQGSEA. This CDR3 is 12 amino acids long. The V gene is TRBV29-1, the J gene TRBJ2-7; D remains ambiguous. This clonotype was sampled from a man aged 18 to 30 in good health. The material sequenced was naive T cells sorted from blood. As DNA, the CDR3 is TGCAGCGTCCAAGAAGGACCCTACGAGCAGTACTTC. It translates to CSVQEGPYEQYF.